These 3 T cell receptor beta chains were all obtained from the same sample, sequenced in a study of blood T cell repertoires in COVID-19. The data were produced by immunoSEQ multiplex PCR, yet TCRdb's version contains in-frame clones alone and is incomplete. The repertoire holds roughly 150,000 clones, roughly four fifths seen once, with roughly a tenth in the top ten. Sequencing was performed on peripheral blood. Source of these receptors: a man between 65 and 85 years old with active or convalescent COVID-19.

This chain uses TRBV7-2 with TRBJ2-5, with D possibly matching TRBD1 (5 bases). Trimming took 0 bases from V and 5 from J, leaving 7 bases between them. This CDR3 comprises 13 residues. CDR1 and CDR2 (germline): SGHTA, FQGNSA. The CDR3 DNA follows: TGTGCCAGCAGCTTAGCCGCAGGGGAGACCCAGTACTTC. Translating gives CASSLAAGETQYF.

DNA of the CDR3: TGTGCCAGCAGTTCCTTCGGTGCTTACTATGGCTACACCTTC. Encoded protein: CASSSFGAYYGYTF. This sequence joins TRBV6-5 and TRBJ1-2; D remains unclear. V dropped 4 bases and J dropped 3 bases, with 12 bases sitting between them. The CDR3 is 14 residues long. Germline assignment: CDR1 MNHEY and CDR2 SVGAGI.

This chain connects TRBV7-3 to TRBJ2-7, with 8 bases fitting TRBD1. This CDR3 has 13 amino acids. The J segment lost 3 bases and the V segment lost 5 bases, leaving 3 bases of the junction unmatched. CDR1 and CDR2 (germline): SGHTA, FQGTGA. This CDR3 is CASSNGQGYEQYF. Here the CDR3 DNA reads TGTGCCAGCAGCAATGGACAGGGCTACGAGCAGTACTTC.